Presented here are 4 T cell receptor beta chains from one specimen sequenced in a study of technical replicates of blood from several donors. Only in-frame clones appear in the TCRdb table, and some are missing; sequencing was by immunoSEQ multiplex PCR. The sample records roughly 80,000 clones, 70% to 90% being singletons. The sample taken for sequencing was T cells isolated from PBMCs. Receptors were obtained from a human donor in good health.

This chain uses TRBV27 with TRBJ2-3; possible D gene TRBD1, 5 bases. The CDR3 spans 18 residues. Germline V lookup: CDR1 MNHEY, CDR2 SMNVEV (reference sequence). V was trimmed by 1 base and J by 0 bases, leaving 17 bases between them. In DNA form, the CDR3 reads TGTGCCAGCAGTTTATTAGGGGTTGATACCACCAGCACAGATACGCAGTATTTT. Translating it yields CASSLLGVDTTSTDTQYF.

A single count supports this clone. This rearrangement joins TRBV28 to TRBJ2-7; 8 bases line up with TRBD1. This CDR3 region has 15 residues. From germline, CDR1 is MDHEN and CDR2 SYDVKM. Unmatched junction bases numbered 6, after V lost 2 bases and J lost 3 bases. This chain's CDR3 is CASSLPGTGHYEQYF. In nucleotides, the CDR3 is TGTGCCAGCAGTTTACCCGGGACAGGTCACTACGAGCAGTACTTC. Full variable domain (rest looked up from reference TRBV28 and TRBJ2-7): DVKVTQSSRYLVKRTGEKVFLECVQDMDHENMFWYRQDPGLGLRLIYFSYDVKMKEKGDIPEGYSVSREKKERFSLILESASTNQTSMYLCASSLPGTGHYEQYFGPGTRLTVT.

The rearrangement uses TRBV13 and TRBJ1-1; D ambiguous. The CDR3 consists of 14 residues. V gave up 1 base and J gave up 4 bases, with 10 bases separating them. Germline-derived CDR1 and CDR2 are PRHDT and FYEKMQ (reference sequence). In DNA form, the CDR3 reads TGTGCCAGCAGCTTAGCTACCTTGAGCACTGAAGCTTTCTTT. The encoded protein is CASSLATLSTEAFF.

The chain carries TRBV7-9 and TRBJ2-7; D might be TRBD2 (6 bases). Germline V gene sequence: CDR1 SEHNR, CDR2 FQNEAQ (reference sequence). The V and J ends lost 4 bases and 3 bases respectively, with 19 bases between them. CDR3 size: 16 residues. The CDR3 DNA is TGTGCCAGCAGCTCGAACCGGGAGAGGACTTTCTACGAGCAGTACTTC. Its translation: CASSSNRERTFYEQYF.